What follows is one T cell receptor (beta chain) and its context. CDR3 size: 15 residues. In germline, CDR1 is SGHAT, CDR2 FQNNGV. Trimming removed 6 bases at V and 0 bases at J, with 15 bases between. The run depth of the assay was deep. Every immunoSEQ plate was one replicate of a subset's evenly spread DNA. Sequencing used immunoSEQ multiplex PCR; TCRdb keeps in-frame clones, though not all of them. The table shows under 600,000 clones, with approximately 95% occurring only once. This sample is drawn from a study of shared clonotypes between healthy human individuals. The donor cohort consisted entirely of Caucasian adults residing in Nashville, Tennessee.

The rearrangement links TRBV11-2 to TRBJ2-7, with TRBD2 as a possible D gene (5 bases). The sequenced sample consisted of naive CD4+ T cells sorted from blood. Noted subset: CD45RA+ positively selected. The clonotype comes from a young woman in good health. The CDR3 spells CASRLKRLSSYEQYF. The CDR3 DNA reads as TGTGCCAGCAGATTAAAGCGGTTAAGCTCCTACGAGCAGTACTTC.